The rows below give T cell receptor beta chains drawn from one sample of a study of radiotherapy plus CTLA-4 blockade in lung cancer. The table came from immunoSEQ multiplex PCR; TCRdb's copy has only in-frame clones and leaves some out. This table holds fewer than 100,000 clones, under 85% found once. The sample here was peripheral blood, taken from a patient treated with radiotherapy plus ipilimumab. Receptors originate from a human donor with non-small cell lung cancer who had stable disease on radiotherapy plus ipilimumab. CDR3s include the opening cysteine and the closing phenylalanine or tryptophan. Each record gives: V gene, CDR3 length, D gene, clone size, J gene, CDR3 protein, CDR3 DNA. D genes are given only for firm matches. Size is stated for part of the rows, as once, few or many counts, or as a class when the clone is expanded.

v_call: TRBV20-1; cdr3_length: 11; d_call: -; clone_size: -; j_call: TRBJ2-7; cdr3_aa: CSARDFYEQYF; cdr3_nt: TGCAGTGCTAGAGACTTCTACGAGCAGTACTTC
v_call: TRBV5-1; cdr3_length: 14; d_call: -; clone_size: -; j_call: TRBJ1-6; cdr3_aa: CASSSAGRASPLHF; cdr3_nt: TGCGCCAGCAGCTCGGCAGGTCGGGCTTCACCCCTCCACTTT
v_call: TRBV5-1; cdr3_length: 14; d_call: TRBD2; clone_size: -; j_call: TRBJ2-1; cdr3_aa: CASSLGTSNNEQFF; cdr3_nt: TGCGCCAGCAGCTTGGGGACTAGCAACAATGAGCAGTTCTTC
v_call: TRBV7-9; cdr3_length: 16; d_call: -; clone_size: -; j_call: TRBJ2-3; cdr3_aa: CASSSPWAGLTDTQYF; cdr3_nt: TGTGCCAGCAGCTCGCCTTGGGCGGGACTCACAGATACGCAGTATTTT
v_call: TRBV5-1; cdr3_length: 13; d_call: -; clone_size: -; j_call: TRBJ2-7; cdr3_aa: CASSLLVSYEQYF; cdr3_nt: TGCGCCAGCAGCCTGCTCGTGTCCTACGAGCAGTACTTC
v_call: TRBV27; cdr3_length: 14; d_call: -; clone_size: once; j_call: TRBJ2-1; cdr3_aa: CASSHPESYNEQFF; cdr3_nt: TGTGCCAGCAGCCACCCGGAGTCCTACAATGAGCAGTTCTTC
v_call: TRBV27; cdr3_length: 14; d_call: TRBD1; clone_size: -; j_call: TRBJ2-7; cdr3_aa: CAGTQGGSRGEQYF; cdr3_nt: TGTGCCGGCACGCAAGGGGGCTCTCGGGGCGAGCAGTACTTC
v_call: TRBV2; cdr3_length: 15; d_call: TRBD2; clone_size: -; j_call: TRBJ2-5; cdr3_aa: CASSEASGASETQYF; cdr3_nt: TGTGCCAGCAGTGAGGCTAGCGGGGCATCGGAGACCCAGTACTTC
v_call: TRBV28; cdr3_length: 14; d_call: TRBD1; clone_size: -; j_call: TRBJ1-4; cdr3_aa: CASSLWTGAEKLFF; cdr3_nt: TGTGCCAGCAGTTTGTGGACAGGGGCGGAAAAACTGTTTTTT
v_call: TRBV6-1; cdr3_length: 14; d_call: TRBD1; clone_size: once; j_call: TRBJ1-6; cdr3_aa: CASRDGQGNSPLHF; cdr3_nt: TGTGCCAGCAGGGATGGACAGGGAAACTCACCCCTCCACTTT
v_call: TRBV27; cdr3_length: 14; d_call: TRBD2; clone_size: -; j_call: TRBJ2-7; cdr3_aa: CASSLGTSLDEQYF; cdr3_nt: TGTGCCAGCAGTTTGGGGACTAGTCTCGACGAGCAGTACTTC
v_call: TRBV27; cdr3_length: 21; d_call: TRBD1; clone_size: -; j_call: TRBJ1-5; cdr3_aa: CASSLSGVVGTEASSGQPQHF; cdr3_nt: TGTGCCAGCAGTTTATCAGGGGTTGTGGGGACAGAAGCCAGCAGCGGTCAGCCCCAGCATTTT
v_call: TRBV4-2; cdr3_length: 16; d_call: -; clone_size: -; j_call: TRBJ1-5; cdr3_aa: CASSQESGRSGQPQHF; cdr3_nt: TGTGCCAGCAGCCAAGAGTCAGGGCGTTCCGGTCAGCCCCAGCATTTT
v_call: TRBV11-3; cdr3_length: 14; d_call: -; clone_size: -; j_call: TRBJ2-5; cdr3_aa: CASSFLGPGETQYF; cdr3_nt: TGTGCCAGCAGCTTCTTGGGGCCAGGAGAGACCCAGTACTTC
v_call: TRBV2; cdr3_length: 15; d_call: -; clone_size: -; j_call: TRBJ2-3; cdr3_aa: CASSKEGGRTDTQYF; cdr3_nt: TGTGCCAGCAGTAAAGAGGGAGGAAGAACAGATACGCAGTATTTT
v_call: TRBV25-1; cdr3_length: 15; d_call: TRBD2; clone_size: -; j_call: TRBJ2-1; cdr3_aa: CASLKAGGLYNEQFF; cdr3_nt: TGTGCCAGCCTAAAAGCGGGAGGCCTCTACAATGAGCAGTTCTTC
v_call: TRBV11-3; cdr3_length: 14; d_call: -; clone_size: -; j_call: TRBJ1-6; cdr3_aa: CASSLGGYNSPLHF; cdr3_nt: TGTGCCAGCAGCTTAGGGGGATATAATTCACCCCTCCACTTT
v_call: TRBV5-1; cdr3_length: 14; d_call: -; clone_size: -; j_call: TRBJ2-7; cdr3_aa: CASSLVRATYEQYF; cdr3_nt: TGCGCCAGCAGCTTGGTCCGGGCAACCTACGAGCAGTACTTC
v_call: TRBV9; cdr3_length: 14; d_call: TRBD1; clone_size: once; j_call: TRBJ1-1; cdr3_aa: CASSVGQGGTEAFF; cdr3_nt: TGTGCCAGCAGCGTAGGACAGGGTGGGACTGAAGCTTTCTTT
v_call: TRBV9; cdr3_length: 17; d_call: TRBD1; clone_size: -; j_call: TRBJ2-4; cdr3_aa: CASSPIPGQLAKNIQYF; cdr3_nt: TGTGCCAGCAGCCCCATCCCGGGACAGCTAGCCAAAAACATTCAGTACTTC
v_call: TRBV19; cdr3_length: 16; d_call: TRBD1; clone_size: -; j_call: TRBJ1-5; cdr3_aa: CASSGQATYSNQPQHF; cdr3_nt: TGTGCCAGTAGTGGACAGGCGACCTATAGCAATCAGCCCCAGCATTTT
v_call: TRBV5-4; cdr3_length: 17; d_call: TRBD2; clone_size: -; j_call: TRBJ2-3; cdr3_aa: CASSTGLAGGSADTQYF; cdr3_nt: TGTGCCAGCAGCACCGGACTAGCGGGGGGATCCGCAGATACGCAGTATTTT
v_call: TRBV6-5; cdr3_length: 15; d_call: -; clone_size: few; j_call: TRBJ2-7; cdr3_aa: CASSYPETGRGEQYF; cdr3_nt: TGTGCCAGCAGTTACCCTGAGACAGGGAGGGGCGAGCAGTACTTC
v_call: TRBV4-1; cdr3_length: 15; d_call: TRBD2; clone_size: -; j_call: TRBJ2-7; cdr3_aa: CASSPTPGLAGFPYF; cdr3_nt: TGCGCCAGCAGCCCCACGCCGGGACTAGCGGGATTTCCGTACTTC
v_call: TRBV18; cdr3_length: 16; d_call: TRBD2; clone_size: -; j_call: TRBJ2-1; cdr3_aa: CASSPTSGPPSGEQFF; cdr3_nt: TGTGCCAGCTCACCTACTAGCGGCCCCCCCAGTGGGGAGCAGTTCTTC
v_call: TRBV9; cdr3_length: 13; d_call: -; clone_size: once; j_call: TRBJ2-3; cdr3_aa: CASSYEAPDTQYF; cdr3_nt: TGTGCCAGCAGCTATGAGGCCCCAGATACGCAGTATTTT
v_call: TRBV27; cdr3_length: 17; d_call: -; clone_size: -; j_call: TRBJ2-3; cdr3_aa: CASSLRGAGGSTDTQYF; cdr3_nt: TGTGCCAGCAGTCTACGGGGGGCCGGGGGAAGCACAGATACGCAGTATTTT
v_call: TRBV6-5; cdr3_length: 15; d_call: TRBD1; clone_size: -; j_call: TRBJ2-7; cdr3_aa: CASSFTGGSSYEQYF; cdr3_nt: TGTGCCAGCAGTTTTACAGGGGGTAGTTCCTACGAGCAGTACTTC
v_call: TRBV18; cdr3_length: 14; d_call: -; clone_size: -; j_call: TRBJ1-1; cdr3_aa: CASSQNQVQAEAFF; cdr3_nt: TGTGCCAGCTCACAGAACCAGGTACAGGCTGAAGCTTTCTTT
v_call: TRBV15; cdr3_length: 13; d_call: -; clone_size: -; j_call: TRBJ1-5; cdr3_aa: CATSRVSNQPQHF; cdr3_nt: TGTGCCACCAGCAGAGTTAGCAATCAGCCCCAGCATTTT
v_call: TRBV29-1; cdr3_length: 14; d_call: TRBD2; clone_size: -; j_call: TRBJ2-1; cdr3_aa: CSVDPAGAYNEQFF; cdr3_nt: TGCAGCGTTGATCCGGCGGGAGCTTACAATGAGCAGTTCTTC
v_call: TRBV6-5; cdr3_length: 13; d_call: -; clone_size: -; j_call: TRBJ2-3; cdr3_aa: CASRQQGVDTQYF; cdr3_nt: TGTGCCAGCAGGCAACAGGGAGTAGATACGCAGTATTTT
v_call: TRBV7-3; cdr3_length: 18; d_call: TRBD2; clone_size: -; j_call: TRBJ2-3; cdr3_aa: CASSSGGLAGDWTDTQYF; cdr3_nt: TGTGCCAGCAGCTCTGGCGGACTAGCGGGGGACTGGACAGATACGCAGTATTTT
v_call: TRBV27; cdr3_length: 17; d_call: TRBD1; clone_size: -; j_call: TRBJ2-5; cdr3_aa: CASSLRRTGPLQETQYF; cdr3_nt: TGTGCCAGCAGTTTAAGAAGGACAGGCCCCCTTCAAGAGACCCAGTACTTC
v_call: TRBV30; cdr3_length: 13; d_call: -; clone_size: -; j_call: TRBJ1-3; cdr3_aa: CAWSIGTVNTIYF; cdr3_nt: TGTGCCTGGAGTATAGGGACGGTAAACACCATATATTTT
v_call: TRBV5-1; cdr3_length: 13; d_call: -; clone_size: -; j_call: TRBJ1-2; cdr3_aa: CASSFNSNYGYTF; cdr3_nt: TGCGCCAGCAGCTTCAACAGCAACTATGGCTACACCTTC
v_call: TRBV29-1; cdr3_length: 10; d_call: -; clone_size: -; j_call: TRBJ1-1; cdr3_aa: CSAMNTEAFF; cdr3_nt: TGCAGCGCCATGAACACTGAAGCTTTCTTT